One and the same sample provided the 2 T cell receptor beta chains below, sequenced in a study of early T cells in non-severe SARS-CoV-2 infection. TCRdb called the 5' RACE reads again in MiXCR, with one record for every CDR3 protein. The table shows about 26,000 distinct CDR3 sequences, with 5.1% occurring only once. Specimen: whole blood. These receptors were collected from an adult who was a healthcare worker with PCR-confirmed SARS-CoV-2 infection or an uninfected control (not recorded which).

CDR3 in amino acids: CASSFGWDRGNEKLFF. The CDR3 nucleotides read TGTGCCAGCAGCTTTGGATGGGACAGGGGAAATGAAAAACTGTTTTTT. The chain employs TRBV5-5 and TRBJ1-4; the match to TRBD1 covers 10 bases. J was trimmed by 5 bases and V by 2 bases; bases with no gene match: 6. The CDR3 length is 16 residues. CDR1 and CDR2 (germline): SGHKS, YYEKEE (reference sequence).

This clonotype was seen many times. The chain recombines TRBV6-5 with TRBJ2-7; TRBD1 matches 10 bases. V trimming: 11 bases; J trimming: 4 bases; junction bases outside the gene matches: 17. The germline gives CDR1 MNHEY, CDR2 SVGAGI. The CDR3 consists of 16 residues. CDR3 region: CAPRRDRGGKGYEQYF. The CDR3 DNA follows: TGTGCCCCCCGGAGGGACAGGGGAGGAAAAGGTTACGAGCAGTACTTC.